This T cell receptor beta chain was captured by sequencing in a study of blood T cells in healthy people across ages. A second PCR of about 7 to 11 cycles used a sample-barcoded 5' primer and a J-beta primer mix. TCRdb processed the 5' RACE reads anew with MiXCR; each CDR3 protein has one entry. The data contain 500,000 to 550,000 distinct CDR3 sequences, around 24% of them singletons. Concerning this clonotype: Its antigen is unidentified.

Broader study findings: A strong correlation between TCR beta diversity and naive T cell percentage was seen.

These sequences were also reported in another study, on T cells of mothers and their children.

What was sequenced was blood. The source is a boy aged 5-17 years in good health.

CDR3 DNA sequence: TGTGCCAGCACCAACACTTACTCCGGGGAGCAGTACTTC. It translates to CASTNTYSGEQYF. The V gene is TRBV12-3 or TRBV12-4, the J gene TRBJ2-7; D is unresolved. The CDR3 covers 13 residues. Trimming removed 7 bases at V and 7 bases at J, with 17 bases between.